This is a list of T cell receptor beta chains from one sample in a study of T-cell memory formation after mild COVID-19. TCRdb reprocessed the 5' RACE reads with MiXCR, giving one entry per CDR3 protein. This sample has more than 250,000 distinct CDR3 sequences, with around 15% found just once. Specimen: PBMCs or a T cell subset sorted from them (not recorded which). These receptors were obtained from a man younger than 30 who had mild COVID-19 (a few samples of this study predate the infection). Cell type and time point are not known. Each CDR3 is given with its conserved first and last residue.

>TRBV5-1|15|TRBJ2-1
CASSFLAETDNEQFF
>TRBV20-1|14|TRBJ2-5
CSARRGGGAETQYF
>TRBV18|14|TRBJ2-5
CASSPDRSRGTQYF
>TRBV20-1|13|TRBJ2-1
CSAPGLRGDEQFF
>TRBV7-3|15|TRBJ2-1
CASSQVLAAYNEQFF
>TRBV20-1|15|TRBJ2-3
CSARDTRGPGDTQYF
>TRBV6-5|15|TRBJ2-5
CASSYRGNSQETQYF
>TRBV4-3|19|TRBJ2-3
CASSQAGTSGGLFTDTQYF
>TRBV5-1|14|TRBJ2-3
CARSPIDSTDTQYF
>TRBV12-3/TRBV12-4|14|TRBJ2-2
CASSPTGYTGELFF
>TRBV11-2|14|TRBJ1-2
CASSLDTRNYGYTF
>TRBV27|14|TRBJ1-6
CASSPGQGGTPLHF
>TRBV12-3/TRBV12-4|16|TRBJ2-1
CASSYTGLADYNEQFF
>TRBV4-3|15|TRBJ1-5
CASSQDSQGNQPQHF
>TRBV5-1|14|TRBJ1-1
CASSRQSPNTEAFF
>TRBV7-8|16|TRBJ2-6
CASSSVVGAGANVLTF
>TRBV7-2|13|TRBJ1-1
CASSTQANTEAFF
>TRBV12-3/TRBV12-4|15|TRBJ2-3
CASTPAGGEADTQYF
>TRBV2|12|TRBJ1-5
CASRDPNQPQHF
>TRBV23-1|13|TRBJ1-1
CASRRQVGTEAFF
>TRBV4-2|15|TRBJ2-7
CASSQDLAPAYEQYF
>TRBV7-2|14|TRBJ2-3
CASSYGLSTDTQYF
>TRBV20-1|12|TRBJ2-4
CSAKLGGNIQYF
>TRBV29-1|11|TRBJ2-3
CSDMTGDTQYF
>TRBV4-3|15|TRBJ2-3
CASTRVAGVRDTQYF
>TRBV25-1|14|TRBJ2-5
CASSEWEETETQYF
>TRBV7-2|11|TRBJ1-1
CASMGGTEAFF
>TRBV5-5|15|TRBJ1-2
CASTQQGAANYGYTF
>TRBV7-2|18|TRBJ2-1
CASSSTFSGGATYNEQFF
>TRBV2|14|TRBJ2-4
CASVQGLAKNIQYF
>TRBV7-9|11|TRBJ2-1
CASSSGNEQFF
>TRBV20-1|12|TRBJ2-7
CSASPGAYEQYF
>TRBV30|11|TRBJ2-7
CAWSGGYEQYF
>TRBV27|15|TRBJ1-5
CASSSYAGGVQPQHF
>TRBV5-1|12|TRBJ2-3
CASTGGTDTQYF
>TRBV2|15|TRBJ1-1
CASSEEMAGNTEAFF